The sample holds one count of the clone carrying this T cell receptor (beta chain). Its antigen is unknown. The patients chosen for sequencing had shown expansion of CD8+CD57+ cells (detected by flow cytometry). Sampling of blood occurred while the patients had still received no therapy. The TCR beta profiling, which covered VDJ combination and CDR3 sequence, was carried out using genomic DNA as the template. Via MiXCR, TCRdb re-called the reads, giving one row per CDR3 protein. The sample has 210,000 or so distinct CDR3 sequences, approximately 51% seen once; the top ten hold around 20%. The data are from a study of CD8+CD57+ T cells in acquired aplastic anemia. Study background: DNA recovered from sorted CD4+ and CD8+ cells had a mean of approximately 3.2 ug.

In germline, CDR1 is SGHVS, CDR2 FNYEAQ. J was trimmed by 7 bases and V by 7 bases; bases with no gene match: 9. The CDR3 sequence is 14 residues long. Study outcomes and limitations: A set of 25 to 35 CD8+ CDR3 sequences was shared between patients and controls, and these sequences appeared highly expressed in patients.

The TCR originated in a human donor with aplastic anemia. The chain links TRBV7-6 to TRBJ1-3; 8 nucleotides agree with TRBD1. Sequenced sample: sorted CD4+, CD8+, or CD8+CD57+ T cells (not recorded which) from PBMCs. Here the CDR3 DNA reads TGTGCCAGCACCCCCCGGGACAGGACGAACACCATATATTTT. Residues: CASTPRDRTNTIYF.